A single sample is the source of the 17 T cell receptor beta chains below, sequenced in a study of radiation and T cells in renal cell carcinoma. Data came from immunoSEQ multiplex PCR; TCRdb stores just in-frame clones and leaves some out. The data contain 50,000 to 70,000 clones, approximately 80% of them seen just once; the ten biggest clones take up approximately 7%. Time point reported: blood 4 weeks post-SBRT, at nephrectomy. Treatment described: 15 Gy SBRT to primary tumor, nephrectomy 4 weeks later. The material was blood, obtained from a patient whose treatment included radiotherapy and nephrectomy. The receptors shown here come from a man aged 55 to 70 with renal cell carcinoma.

This rearrangement joins TRBV14 to TRBJ2-2, with TRBD2 matching over 11 bases. The CDR3 has 19 amino acids. The germline V gene encodes CDR1 SGHDN and CDR2 FVKESK. V trimming: 0 bases; J trimming: 0 bases; junction bases outside the gene matches: 6. The CDR3 protein is CASSQELAGGIPNTGELFF. The CDR3 DNA is TGTGCCAGCAGCCAAGAGCTAGCGGGGGGCATACCGAACACCGGGGAGCTGTTTTTT.

The chain couples TRBV4-3 to TRBJ2-3, with D unclear. This CDR3 has 14 amino acids. The V end was cut by 4 bases, the J end by 3 bases, with 11 bases between. Germline V gives CDR1 LGHNA, CDR2 YSLEER. The CDR3 here is CASSPAVNTDTQYF. For the CDR3, the DNA is TGCGCCAGCAGCCCGGCGGTGAATACAGATACGCAGTATTTT.

The chain uses TRBV7-8 and TRBJ2-7, with D possibly being TRBD2 (5 bases). Germline loops: CDR1 SGHVS, CDR2 FQNEAQ. The CDR3 runs to 11 residues. Trimming pared 3 bases from V and 7 bases from J, leaving 7 bases between. CDR3: CASSLPGEQYF. The CDR3 DNA reads as TGTGCCAGCAGCTTGCCGGGGGAGCAGTACTTC.

The chain couples TRBV6-1 to TRBJ1-5, with 8 bases matching TRBD1. This CDR3 is 15 amino acids long. V shed 6 bases, J shed 0 bases, and the junction held 4 bases outside the gene matches. Germline CDR1 and CDR2: MNHNS and SASEGT. The CDR3 region is CASRTGDGSNQPQHF. CDR3 coding DNA: TGTGCCAGCAGGACAGGGGACGGTAGCAATCAGCCCCAGCATTTT.

V is TRBV9 and J is TRBJ1-5; TRBD1 aligns across 8 bases. The V gene's germline CDR1 is SGDLS and CDR2 YYNGEE. There are 14 residues in the CDR3. With V trimmed by 1 base and J by 7 bases, 4 bases remained unmatched. The CDR3 nucleotides are TGTGCCAGCAGCGTAACCGGGGACAGGCAGCCCCAGCATTTT. It codes for CASSVTGDRQPQHF.

The chain has TRBV5-1 and TRBJ2-1; D is uncertain. V lost 3 bases and J lost 0, with 22 bases in between. In germline, CDR1 is SGHRS, CDR2 YFSETQ. The CDR3 extends over 19 amino acids. CDR3 in amino acids: CASSSPGRPTVGSYNEQFF. The CDR3 bases are TGCGCCAGCAGCTCTCCGGGTCGACCGACGGTGGGCTCCTACAATGAGCAGTTCTTC. Combining the CDR3 with reference TRBV5-1 and TRBJ2-1 gives the whole variable domain KAGVTQTPRYLIKTRGQQVTLSCSPISGHRSVSWYQQTPGQGLQFLFEYFSETQRNKGNFPGRFSGRQFSNSRSEMNVSTLELGDSALYLCASSSPGRPTVGSYNEQFFGPGTRLTVL.

The J gene is TRBJ2-3, the V gene TRBV7-3; 9 bases align to TRBD2. Germline CDR1 SGHTA, CDR2 FQGTGA. The CDR3 runs 15 residues. V was clipped by 2 bases and J by 4 bases; unmatched bases: 4. Written as DNA, the CDR3 is TGTGCCAGCAGCTTACAAGCGGGAGGCTCAGATACGCAGTATTTT. It yields the protein CASSLQAGGSDTQYF.

The rearrangement links TRBV7-3 to TRBJ1-1; TRBD1 agrees at 7 bases. This CDR3 contains 16 residues. With V trimmed by 5 bases and J by 3 bases, 12 bases remained unmatched. CDR1 SGHTA and CDR2 FQGTGA come from the germline V gene. The CDR3 here is CASSTTHRGEYTEAFF. The CDR3 DNA follows: TGTGCCAGCAGCACAACCCACAGGGGAGAGTACACTGAAGCTTTCTTT.

V and J are TRBV12-2 and TRBJ1-1; whether TRBD1, the table's D call, matches the DNA was not checked. TRBV12-2 is a pseudogene segment. The CDR3 consists of 15 residues. CDR3 sequence (DNA): TGTGCAAGTCGCTTTACCCGACAGAAGAACACTGAAGCTTTCTTT. Translation gives CASRFTRQKNTEAFF.

Points on this clone: Being one base from a much bigger clone, this may be a read error. The gene calls are TRBV7-9 and TRBJ1-2; the match to TRBD1 covers 8 bases. Germline-derived CDR1 and CDR2 are SEHNR and FQNEAQ (reference sequence). This CDR3 has 15 residues. CDR3 coding DNA: TGTGCCAGCAGCGGAAGAGGACAGGGCGACTATAGCTACACCTTC. It translates to CASSGRGQGDYSYTF.

The chain carries TRBV29-1 and TRBJ1-6; 10 nucleotides line up with TRBD1. After removal of 7 bases from V and 6 bases from J, the junction contained 3 bases not matched to a gene. Looked up from germline, CDR1 is SQVTM and CDR2 is ANQGSEA. This CDR3 region has 13 residues. CDR3: CSARTGGNSPLHF. The CDR3 DNA is TGCAGCGCACGGACAGGGGGTAATTCACCCCTCCACTTT.

This clone has more than one count but fewer than ten. V usage is TRBV19 and J usage is TRBJ1-1; D remains ambiguous. The V gene's germline CDR1 is LNHDA and CDR2 SQIVND (reference sequence). V was cut by 5 bases and J by 1 base, with 2 bases left in between. The CDR3 contains 11 residues. The CDR3: CASSPNTEAFF. The CDR3, as DNA: TGTGCCAGTAGTCCGAACACTGAAGCTTTCTTT.

The rearrangement links TRBV7-2 to TRBJ2-5; the match to TRBD2 covers 12 bases. Trimming cost V 5 bases and J 1 base; bases outside gene matches: 2. The CDR3 consists of 15 residues. Germline-derived CDR1 and CDR2 are SGHTA and FQGNSA. The CDR3 sequence is CASSRTSGIQETQYF. Here the CDR3 DNA reads TGTGCCAGCAGCCGGACTAGCGGGATCCAAGAGACCCAGTACTTC.

The rearrangement uses TRBV5-4 and TRBJ2-5, with 7 bases matching TRBD1. The J call may be in error: the DNA end matches TRBJ2-7 better. This CDR3 has 14 amino acids. The germline V gene has CDR1 SGHNT and CDR2 YYREEE (reference sequence). CDR3 DNA: TGTGCCAGCAGCGGCGACAGGGATTTTTACGAGCAGTACTTC. Translated, it gives CASSGDRDFYEQYF.

This clone appeared once. This chain uses TRBV30 with TRBJ1-3; D uncertain. Germline lookup yields CDR1 GTSNPN and CDR2 SVGIG (reference sequence). V lost 4 bases, J lost 0 bases, and 13 bases lay in between. The CDR3 totals 15 residues. For the CDR3, the DNA is TGTGCCTGGACCCCAGGACGCGTCTCTGGAAACACCATATATTTT. Amino acids: CAWTPGRVSGNTIYF.

The chain joins TRBV2 to TRBJ2-6, with D possibly TRBD1 on 5 matching bases. Trimming cost V 5 bases and J 0 bases, with 8 bases left between them. This CDR3 has 15 residues. The germline V gene has CDR1 SNHLY and CDR2 FYNNEI. The CDR3, as DNA: TGTGCCAGCAGTCGTCAGGGCTCTGGGGCCAACGTCCTGACTTTC. Its translation: CASSRQGSGANVLTF.

The chain carries TRBV6-5 and TRBJ1-5; D is perhaps TRBD1 (5 bases). Germline V gene lookup returns CDR1 MNHEY and CDR2 SVGAGI. The CDR3 length is 12 residues. V shed 4 bases and J shed 7 bases, with 8 bases lying between them. Here the CDR3 DNA reads TGTGCCAGCAGTTCCCGGGGGCAGCCCCAGCATTTT. This translates into CASSSRGQPQHF.